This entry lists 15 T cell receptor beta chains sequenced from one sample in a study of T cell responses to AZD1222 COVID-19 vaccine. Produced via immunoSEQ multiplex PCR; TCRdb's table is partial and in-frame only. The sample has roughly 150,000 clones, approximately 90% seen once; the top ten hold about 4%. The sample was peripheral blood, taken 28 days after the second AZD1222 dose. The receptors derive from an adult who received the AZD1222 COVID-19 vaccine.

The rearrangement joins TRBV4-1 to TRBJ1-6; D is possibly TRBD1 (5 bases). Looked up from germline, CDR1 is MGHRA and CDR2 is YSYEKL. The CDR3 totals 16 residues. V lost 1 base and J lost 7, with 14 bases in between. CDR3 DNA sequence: TGCGCCAGCAGCCAAGTGCCAGGGATTAACAATTCACCCCTCCACTTT. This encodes CASSQVPGINNSPLHF.

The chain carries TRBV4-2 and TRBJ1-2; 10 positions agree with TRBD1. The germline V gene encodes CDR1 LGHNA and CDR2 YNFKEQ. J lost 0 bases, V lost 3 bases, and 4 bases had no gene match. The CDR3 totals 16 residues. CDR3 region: CASSHTGTGANYGYTF. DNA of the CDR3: TGTGCCAGCAGCCACACCGGGACAGGGGCTAACTATGGCTACACCTTC.

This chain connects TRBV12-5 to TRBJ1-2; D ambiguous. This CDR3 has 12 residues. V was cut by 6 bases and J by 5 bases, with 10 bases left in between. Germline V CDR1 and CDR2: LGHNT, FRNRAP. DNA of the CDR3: TGTGCTAGTGGCTCCGACGGATATGGCTACACCTTC. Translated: CASGSDGYGYTF.

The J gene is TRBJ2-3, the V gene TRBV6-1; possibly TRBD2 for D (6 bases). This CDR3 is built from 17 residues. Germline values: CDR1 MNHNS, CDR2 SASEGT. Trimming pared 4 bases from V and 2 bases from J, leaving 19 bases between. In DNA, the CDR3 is TGTGCCAGCAGTGCCAACCGGGGTGGGACTGACACAGATACGCAGTATTTT. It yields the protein CASSANRGGTDTDTQYF.

CDR3 region: CASTRDGQPQHF. The CDR3 DNA reads TGTGCCAGCACCAGGGACGGTCAGCCCCAGCATTTT. J is TRBJ1-5 and V is TRBV2; a possible D gene is TRBD1 (5 bases). The CDR3 consists of 12 residues. CDR1 is SNHLY and CDR2 is FYNNEI in the germline V gene. The V end lost 7 bases, the J end lost 6 bases, and 10 bases lay between the germline ends.

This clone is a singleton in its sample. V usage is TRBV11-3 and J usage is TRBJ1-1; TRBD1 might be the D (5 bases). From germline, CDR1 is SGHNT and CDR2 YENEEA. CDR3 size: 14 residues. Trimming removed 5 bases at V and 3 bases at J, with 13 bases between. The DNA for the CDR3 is TGTGCCAGCAGCCCGAGGGGAGAGGACACTGAAGCTTTCTTT. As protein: CASSPRGEDTEAFF. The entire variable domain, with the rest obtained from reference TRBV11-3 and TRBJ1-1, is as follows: EAGVVQSPRYKIIEKKQPVAFWCNPISGHNTLYWYLQNLGQGPELLIRYENEEAVDDSQLPKDRFSAERLKGVDSTLKIQPAELGDSAVYLCASSPRGEDTEAFFGQGTRLTVV.

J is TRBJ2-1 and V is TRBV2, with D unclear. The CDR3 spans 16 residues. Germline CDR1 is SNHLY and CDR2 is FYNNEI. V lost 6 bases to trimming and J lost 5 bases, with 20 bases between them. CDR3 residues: CASRPGLPEGNNEQFF. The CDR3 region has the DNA TGTGCCAGCAGACCCGGTTTACCGGAAGGAAACAATGAGCAGTTCTTC.

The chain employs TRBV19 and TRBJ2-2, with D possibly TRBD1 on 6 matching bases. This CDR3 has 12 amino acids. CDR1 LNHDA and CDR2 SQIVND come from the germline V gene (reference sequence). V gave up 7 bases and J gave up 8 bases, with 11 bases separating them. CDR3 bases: TGTGCCAGTACAGGGGCGCCTGGGGAGCTGTTTTTT. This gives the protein CASTGAPGELFF.

The DNA for the CDR3 is TGTGCCAGCAGGGAAGCCGGGACTTCTGAAACTGGGGGCTACACCTTC. It codes for CASREAGTSETGGYTF. The chain employs TRBV9 and TRBJ1-2; perhaps TRBD1 as D (5 bases). From germline, CDR1 is SGDLS and CDR2 YYNGEE. The CDR3 is made up of 16 amino acids. Trimming cost V 5 bases and J 8 bases, with 25 bases left between them.

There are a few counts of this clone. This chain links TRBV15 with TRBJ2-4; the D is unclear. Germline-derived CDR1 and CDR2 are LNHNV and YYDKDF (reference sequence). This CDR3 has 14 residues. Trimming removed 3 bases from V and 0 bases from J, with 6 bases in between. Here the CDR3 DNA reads TGTGCCACCAGCAGCTACCAAGCCAAAAACATTCAGTACTTC. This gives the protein CATSSYQAKNIQYF.

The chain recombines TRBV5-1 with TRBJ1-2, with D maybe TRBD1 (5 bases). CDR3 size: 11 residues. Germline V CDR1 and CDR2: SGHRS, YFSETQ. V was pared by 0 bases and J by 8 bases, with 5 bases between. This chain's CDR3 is CASSLEGGYTF. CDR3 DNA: TGCGCCAGCAGCTTGGAGGGGGGCTACACCTTC. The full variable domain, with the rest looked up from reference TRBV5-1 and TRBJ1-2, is KAGVTQTPRYLIKTRGQQVTLSCSPISGHRSVSWYQQTPGQGLQFLFEYFSETQRNKGNFPGRFSGRQFSNSRSEMNVSTLELGDSALYLCASSLEGGYTFGSGTRLTVV.

The CDR3: CASSLVSAGASSYNEQFF. The CDR3 nucleotides are TGTGCCAGCAGCTTAGTGTCCGCGGGAGCGAGCTCCTACAATGAGCAGTTCTTC. The chain couples TRBV7-2 to TRBJ2-1, with 7 bases identical to TRBD2. The CDR3 spans 18 residues. Germline CDR1 reads SGHTA; CDR2 reads FQGNSA. Losses at the gene ends were 1 base for V and 0 bases for J; bases not matched to a gene: 9. Using reference TRBV7-2 and TRBJ2-1 for the parts outside the CDR3, the full variable domain is GAGVSQSPSNKVTEKGKDVELRCDPISGHTALYWYRQSLGQGLEFLIYFQGNSAPDKSGLPSDRFSAERTGGSVSTLTIQRTQQEDSAVYLCASSLVSAGASSYNEQFFGPGTRLTVL.

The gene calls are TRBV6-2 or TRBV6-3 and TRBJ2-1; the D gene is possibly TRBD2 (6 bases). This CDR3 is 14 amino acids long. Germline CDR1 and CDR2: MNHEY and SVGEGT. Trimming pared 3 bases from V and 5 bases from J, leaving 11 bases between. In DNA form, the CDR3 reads TGTGCCAGCAGTTATCGAGCGGGCCACAATGAGCAGTTCTTC. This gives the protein CASSYRAGHNEQFF.

The CDR3 region is CATRPYWDEQFF. CDR3 nucleotide sequence: TGTGCCACCAGACCCTATTGGGATGAGCAGTTCTTC. The genes are TRBV6-5 and TRBJ2-1; D call uncertain. Trimming took 10 bases from V and 8 from J, leaving 15 bases between them. In germline, CDR1 is MNHEY, CDR2 SVGAGI. The length of the CDR3 is 12 residues.

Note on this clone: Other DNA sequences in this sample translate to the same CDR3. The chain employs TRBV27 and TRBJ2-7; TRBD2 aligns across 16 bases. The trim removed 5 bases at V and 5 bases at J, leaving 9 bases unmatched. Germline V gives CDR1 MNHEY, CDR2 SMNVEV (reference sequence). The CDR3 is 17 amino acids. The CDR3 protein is CASSTTGTSGRVHEQYF. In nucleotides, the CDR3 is TGTGCCAGCAGTACGACCGGGACTAGCGGGAGGGTCCACGAGCAGTACTTC.